This TCR beta chain was sequenced during a study of monozygotic twins with inflammatory bowel disease. In regard to this clonotype: Its antigen remains unknown.

Eight separate reactions per sample served to make cDNA. UMIs bearing a 6-nucleotide sample barcode were added through template switching. No DNA is given; TCRdb re-called the 5' RACE reads and lists each CDR3 protein once. In all, the sample yields 150,000 or so distinct CDR3 sequences. Investigators pulled total RNA out of whole blood and did not sort T cells. Findings and limits, study-wide: TCRbeta diversity (inverse Simpson) was lower in IBD patients than in healthy co-twins.

The sequencing sample was made of blood. The origin of this receptor is a human donor with ulcerative colitis or Crohn's disease, or a healthy co-twin of an affected twin (not recorded which).

The CDR3 loop reads CASSVGLRGGGLAGARTQYF. The V and J genes are TRBV9 and TRBJ2-3; as DNA is missing, the TRBD2 call by TCRdb cannot be tested. Per germline, CDR1 SGDLS and CDR2 YYNGEE. CDR3 length: 20 residues. Full variable domain (outside the CDR3, taken from reference TRBV9 and TRBJ2-3): DSGVTQTPKHLITATGQRVTLRCSPRSGDLSVYWYQQSLDQGLQFLIQYYNGEERAKGNILERFSAQQFPDLHSELNLSSLELGDSALYFCASSVGLRGGGLAGARTQYFGPGTRLTVL.